The TCR beta chain described here comes from a study of cytomegalovirus exposure and HLA in healthy donors. Findings of the study overall: The study flagged around 160 TCR beta chains as cytomegalovirus-associated. Solely CMV serostatus was available to characterize immune exposure.

The primer mix had 60 Vbeta and 13 Jbeta primers. In the original analysis: Approximately 86 million unique TCR beta chains, 9 million to 14 million shared, were counted in a later analysis. Repertoires were generated with immunoSEQ multiplex PCR, while TCRdb's copy carries only in-frame clones and drops some. V and J calls and clone size are given by that table; D and trimming were obtained from the DNA. The data hold tens of thousands of clones, with under 85% observed a single time. Looked up from germline, CDR1 is GTSNPN and CDR2 is SVGIG (reference sequence). The CDR3 totals 15 residues. With V trimmed by 3 bases and J by 5 bases, 4 bases remained unmatched. This clone was observed a single time. Antigen unknown.

This TCR derives from a woman aged 40 to 49 in good health and CMV-seronegative. The sequenced sample was PBMCs. The V gene is TRBV30, the J gene TRBJ2-3; 14 bases are a match to TRBD2. The CDR3, as DNA: TGTGCCTGGAGCTCGACTAGCGGGAGGGTAGATACGCAGTATTTT. The encoded protein is CAWSSTSGRVDTQYF.